A selection of T cell receptor beta chains follows, all from one sample in a study of blood T cells in healthy people across ages. TCRdb ran MiXCR on the 5' RACE reads and lists one entry per CDR3 protein. The sample shows 800,000 to 950,000 distinct CDR3 sequences, about 37% of them seen only once. Sequenced sample: blood. Receptor source: a man aged 18 to 29 in good health. The CDR3 runs from the conserved cysteine through the conserved F or W. The D gene is left open where the match is weak. Clone size is not always given. Where it is, it says once, few, many or a class for expanded clones.

d_call	clone_size	j_call	v_call	cdr3_aa	cdr3_nt
TRBD1	-	TRBJ2-7	TRBV6-2/TRBV6-3	CASTQYRGYSYEQYF	TGTGCCAGCACCCAATACAGGGGGTACTCCTACGAGCAGTACTTC
-	-	TRBJ2-5	TRBV30	CAWRPVGFGQETQYF	TGTGCCTGGAGACCTGTGGGTTTCGGGCAAGAGACCCAGTACTTC
-	few	TRBJ2-1	TRBV21-1	CARGGGFLDNEQFF	TGTGCCAGAGGTGGGGGCTTTCTCGACAATGAGCAGTTCTTC
-	few	TRBJ2-5	TRBV4-1	CASSQGTGTETQYF	TGCGCCAGCAGCCAAGGTACAGGGACGGAGACCCAGTACTTC
-	-	TRBJ2-5	TRBV27	CASSLWGPPRGTQYF	TGTGCCAGCAGTTTATGGGGGCCCCCTCGTGGGACCCAGTACTTC
-	-	TRBJ2-3	TRBV12-3/TRBV12-4	CASTSSVSTDTQYF	TGTGCCAGCACTTCGTCGGTTAGCACAGATACGCAGTATTTT
TRBD1	few	TRBJ1-2	TRBV7-8	CASSPTGDSDYGYTF	TGTGCCAGCAGCCCCACGGGGGACAGTGATTATGGCTACACCTTC
TRBD1	many	TRBJ2-7	TRBV3-1	CASSRDREIYEQYF	TGTGCCAGCAGCCGGGACAGGGAAATTTACGAGCAGTACTTC
-	many	TRBJ2-1	TRBV5-1	CASRASSGGEYNEQFF	TGCGCCAGCCGAGCCTCGTCGGGCGGGGAGTACAATGAGCAGTTCTTC
TRBD2	many	TRBJ2-1	TRBV20-1	CSAEQASGGAHNEQFF	TGCAGTGCTGAACAGGCTAGCGGGGGGGCCCACAATGAGCAGTTCTTC
-	many	TRBJ2-3	TRBV5-1	CASSLEVLADTQYF	TGCGCCAGCAGCTTGGAGGTCCTAGCAGATACGCAGTATTTT
-	few	TRBJ2-7	TRBV12-3/TRBV12-4	CASSLMGRTDYEQYF	TGTGCCAGCAGTTTAATGGGCAGGACTGACTACGAGCAGTACTTC
-	-	TRBJ2-5	TRBV5-1	CASSLFGRAAERETQYF	TGCGCCAGCAGCTTGTTTGGTCGGGCGGCGGAGCGGGAGACCCAGTACTTC
-	-	TRBJ2-5	TRBV5-6	CASSQSGTPTGSKETQYF	TGTGCCAGCAGCCAGTCCGGTACCCCAACAGGATCTAAAGAGACCCAGTACTTC
TRBD2	many	TRBJ2-1	TRBV20-1	CSARDRRLAGGLDNEQFF	TGCAGTGCTAGAGATCGGAGACTAGCGGGGGGCCTAGACAATGAGCAGTTCTTC
-	-	TRBJ2-1	TRBV20-1	CSARQTGSPETQFF	TGCAGTGCTAGGCAAACAGGTTCCCCAGAGACCCAGTTCTTC
TRBD2	many	TRBJ2-3	TRBV6-2/TRBV6-3	CASSYYSGNTQYF	TGTGCCAGCAGTTACTACAGCGGGAATACGCAGTATTTT
TRBD1	-	TRBJ2-7	TRBV6-5	CASSSQGQGAYEQYF	TGTGCCAGCAGTTCGCAGGGACAGGGGGCCTACGAGCAGTACTTC
TRBD2	-	TRBJ2-1	TRBV7-7	CATQGEPGGSYEQFF	TGTGCCACCCAAGGGGAACCGGGGGGGTCCTATGAGCAGTTCTTC
-	-	TRBJ2-3	TRBV27	CASSSQGFPIDTQYF	TGTGCCAGCAGTTCACAGGGTTTCCCCATAGATACGCAGTATTTT
-	-	TRBJ2-2	TRBV7-2	CASSPRPQTGELFF	TGTGCCAGCAGCCCCCGCCCACAGACCGGGGAGCTGTTTTTT
-	-	TRBJ1-3	TRBV3-1	CASRSSSGNTIYF	TGTGCCAGCAGGTCGAGCTCTGGAAACACCATATATTTT
-	-	TRBJ2-7	TRBV4-1	CASSQGFRITSSYNEQYF	TGCGCCAGCAGCCAAGGATTTAGGATAACGAGCTCCTACAATGAGCAGTACTTC
TRBD1	once	TRBJ1-1	TRBV3-1	CASSQVSFGQALNTEAFF	TGTGCCAGCAGCCAAGTATCCTTTGGACAGGCTTTGAACACTGAAGCTTTCTTT
-	few	TRBJ1-1	TRBV12-3/TRBV12-4	CASSLVPTEAFF	TGTGCCAGCAGTTTAGTACCCACTGAAGCTTTCTTT
TRBD1	few	TRBJ1-6	TRBV20-1	CSAKGQGVDNSPLHF	TGCAGTGCTAAGGGACAGGGGGTGGATAATTCACCCCTCCACTTT
-	-	TRBJ2-3	TRBV7-2	CASSDDASTDTQYF	TGTGCCAGCAGCGATGACGCTAGCACAGATACGCAGTATTTT
-	-	TRBJ2-2	TRBV4-2	CASSQEAVGAGELFF	TGTGCCAGCAGCCAAGAGGCCGTTGGTGCCGGGGAGCTGTTTTTT
-	-	TRBJ1-1	TRBV5-5	CASSLEQGGGIEAFF	TGTGCCAGCAGCTTGGAACAGGGAGGAGGGATTGAAGCTTTCTTT